A selection of T cell receptor beta chains follows, all from one sample in a study of Graves' ophthalmopathy and Graves' hyperthyroidism. TCRdb recomputed calls from the multiplex PCR reads with MiXCR, one row per CDR3 protein. The sample consists of 220,000 or so distinct CDR3 sequences, roughly 21% of them appearing once. Material for sequencing was peripheral blood. These receptors were obtained from a woman aged 45 to 65 with Graves' ophthalmopathy. Both conserved end residues are part of each CDR3. The D gene is left open where the match is weak. Part of the rows lack a size; the others show once, few, many or a class for expanded clones.

d_call,j_call,clone_size,v_call,cdr3_aa,cdr3_nt
NA,TRBJ1-5,NA,TRBV12-3/TRBV12-4,CASSNAIDQPQHF,TGTGCCAGCAGTAACGCTATTGATCAGCCCCAGCATTTT
TRBD1,TRBJ1-3,many,TRBV7-2,CASSLAQGVTAGNTIYF,TGTGCCAGCAGCTTAGCTCAGGGGGTAACGGCTGGAAACACCATATATTTT
NA,TRBJ2-3,NA,TRBV27,CASSSDRLNQPQYF,TGTGCCAGCAGTTCGGACAGATTGAATCAGCCCCAGTATTTT
NA,TRBJ1-1,many,TRBV29-1,CSVLPLVSEAFF,TGCAGCGTTTTGCCCTTAGTCTCTGAAGCTTTCTTT
NA,TRBJ1-1,NA,TRBV27,CASSLSWGLMNTEAFF,TGTGCCAGCAGTTTATCGTGGGGTTTGATGAACACTGAAGCTTTCTTT
NA,TRBJ2-2,once,TRBV24-1,CATTGTSPGSCFF,NA
TRBD1,TRBJ1-2,NA,TRBV27,CASGRDSRLF,TGTGCCAGCGGAAGGGACAGTAGACTCTTC
NA,TRBJ2-7,NA,TRBV6-1,CASRKPGSPSHEQYF,TGTGCCAGCAGGAAACCGGGGTCGCCCAGCCACGAGCAGTACTTC
TRBD2,TRBJ2-7,many,TRBV7-2,CASSLQAGGTYEQYF,TGTGCCAGCAGCTTACAAGCGGGAGGGACATACGAGCAGTACTTC
NA,TRBJ1-6,many,TRBV14,CASSLGQFSPLHF,TGTGCCAGCAGCCTCGGACAGTTTTCACCCCTCCACTTT
NA,TRBJ2-2,NA,TRBV19,CASIRRENTGELFF,TGTGCCAGTATAAGGAGGGAGAACACCGGGGAGCTGTTTTTT
TRBD1,TRBJ2-7,NA,TRBV5-1,CASSPGTDGYEQYF,TGCGCCAGCAGCCCGGGGACAGATGGTTACGAGCAGTACTTC
TRBD1,TRBJ1-1,few,TRBV9,CASSAATGITEAFF,TGTGCCAGCAGCGCAGCGACAGGGATCACTGAAGCTTTCTTT
TRBD1,TRBJ2-7,many,TRBV6-5,CASSFHRGIYEQYF,TGTGCCAGCAGTTTCCACAGGGGGATCTACGAGCAGTACTTC
NA,TRBJ1-5,many,TRBV7-8,CASSSRGPPIGSNQPQHF,TGTGCCAGCAGCTCTAGAGGACCACCCATTGGGAGCAATCAGCCCCAGCATTTT
TRBD1,TRBJ2-5,many,TRBV18,CASLRTGRETQYF,TGTGCCAGCTTGCGGACAGGGCGAGAGACCCAGTACTTC
TRBD1,TRBJ1-1,many,TRBV12-3/TRBV12-4,CASSITGGSEAFF,TGTGCCAGCAGTATCACAGGGGGTTCCGAAGCTTTCTTT
NA,TRBJ2-7,many,TRBV7-8,CASSPTPYEQYF,TGTGCCAGCAGCCCGACCCCCTACGAGCAGTACTTC
TRBD2,TRBJ2-7,NA,TRBV6-1,CASRPKRGFSYEQYF,TGTGCCAGCAGGCCGAAGCGGGGCTTCTCCTACGAGCAGTACTTC
TRBD1,TRBJ1-3,NA,TRBV6-5,CASSWLTGTSGNTIYF,TGTGCCAGCAGTTGGTTGACAGGGACCTCTGGAAACACCATATATTTT
TRBD1,TRBJ1-2,many,TRBV20-1,CSAGPQGANYGYTF,TGCAGTGCTGGACCTCAGGGGGCCAACTATGGCTACACCTTC
NA,TRBJ1-1,many,TRBV9,CASSGRGRWGNTEAFF,TGTGCCAGCAGTGGACGGGGCCGGTGGGGGAACACTGAAGCTTTCTTT
NA,TRBJ2-7,NA,TRBV12-3/TRBV12-4,CASSSRPWAYEQYF,TGTGCCAGCAGCTCACGGCCGTGGGCCTACGAGCAGTACTTC
NA,TRBJ1-5,NA,TRBV20-1,CSASQAREGQPQLF,TGCAGTGCTAGTCAGGCGAGGGAGGGTCAGCCCCAGCTTTTT
TRBD1,TRBJ2-7,many,TRBV19,CASSSGQDYEQYF,TGTGCCAGTAGTTCTGGACAGGACTACGAGCAGTACTTC
TRBD2,TRBJ2-2,few,TRBV3-1,CASSPLAGHTGEPFF,TGTGCCAGCAGTCCACTAGCGGGACACACCGGGGAGCCGTTTTTT
NA,TRBJ1-2,once,TRBV30,CACLTEVGYGYNF,TGTGCCTGCCTGACGGAGGTCGGCTATGGCTACAACTTC
NA,TRBJ2-5,many,TRBV5-6,CASSKTVGKTQYF,TGTGCCAGCAGCAAGACGGTAGGAAAGACCCAGTACTTC
NA,TRBJ1-1,few,TRBV11-3,CASSLPRGTAFF,TGTGCCAGCAGCTTACCCCGGGGGACCGCTTTCTTT
NA,TRBJ2-7,many,TRBV19,CASSLSRATYEQYF,TGTGCCAGTAGTCTAAGCCGGGCCACCTACGAGCAGTACTTC
NA,TRBJ2-7,many,TRBV5-4,CATPLRDPAYEQYF,TGTGCCACCCCTCTGAGGGACCCAGCCTACGAGCAGTACTTC
NA,TRBJ1-5,many,TRBV5-1,CASSSTVGQPQHF,TGCGCCAGCAGCTCGACAGTAGGTCAGCCCCAGCATTTT
TRBD1,TRBJ2-5,many,TRBV3-1,CASRPDRGAGETQYF,TGTGCCAGCAGACCTGACAGGGGCGCGGGAGAGACCCAGTACTTC
NA,TRBJ2-5,many,TRBV6-1,CASSETITQETQYF,TGTGCCAGCAGTGAAACTATAACCCAAGAGACCCAGTACTTC
NA,TRBJ1-5,few,TRBV4-1,CASSQTADSYQPQHF,TGCGCCAGCAGCCAAACGGCAGATAGCTATCAGCCCCAGCATTTT
NA,TRBJ2-7,many,TRBV29-1,CSVASQGFSVGIYEQYF,TGCAGCGTTGCTTCTCAGGGTTTTTCGGTGGGGATCTACGAGCAGTACTTC
TRBD1,TRBJ1-1,many,TRBV19,CATRAEGAREAFF,TGTGCCACCAGGGCCGAGGGGGCGAGGGAAGCTTTCTTT
NA,TRBJ1-1,many,TRBV6-1,CASSEIVRNSEAFF,TGTGCCAGCAGTGAAATAGTAAGGAATTCTGAAGCTTTCTTT
TRBD2,TRBJ2-5,NA,TRBV11-2,CASSSLYREGRETQYF,TGTGCCAGCAGCTCACTTTATCGGGAGGGCCGTGAGACCCAGTACTTC